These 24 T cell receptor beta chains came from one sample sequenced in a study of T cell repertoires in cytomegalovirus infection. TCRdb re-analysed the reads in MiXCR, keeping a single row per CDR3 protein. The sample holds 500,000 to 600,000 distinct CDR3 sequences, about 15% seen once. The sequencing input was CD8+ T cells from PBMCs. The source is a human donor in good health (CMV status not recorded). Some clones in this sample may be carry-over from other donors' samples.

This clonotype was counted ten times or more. CDR3 sequence (DNA): TGTGCCAGCAGCGGATCCGGGACAGGGTCCTACGAGCAGTACTTC. Its translation: CASSGSGTGSYEQYF. This chain links TRBV5-6 with TRBJ2-7, with 9 positions matching TRBD1. Trimming removed 4 bases from V and 1 base from J; junction bases left unmatched: 6. CDR1 and CDR2 from the germline V gene are SGHDT and YYEEEE. This CDR3 contains 15 residues.

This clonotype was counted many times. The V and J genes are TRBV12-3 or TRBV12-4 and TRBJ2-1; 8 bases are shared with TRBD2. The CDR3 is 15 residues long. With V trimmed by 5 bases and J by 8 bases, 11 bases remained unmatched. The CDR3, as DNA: TGTGCCAGCAGTAAGGGACTAGGGAAGGTCGATGAGCAGTTCTTC. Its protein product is CASSKGLGKVDEQFF.

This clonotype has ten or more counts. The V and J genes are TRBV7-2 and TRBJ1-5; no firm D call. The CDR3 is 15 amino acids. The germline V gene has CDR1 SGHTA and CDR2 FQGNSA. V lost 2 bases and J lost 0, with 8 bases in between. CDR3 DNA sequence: TGTGCCAGCAGCTTAAAGGAGTTTAGCAATCAGCCCCAGCATTTT. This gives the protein CASSLKEFSNQPQHF.

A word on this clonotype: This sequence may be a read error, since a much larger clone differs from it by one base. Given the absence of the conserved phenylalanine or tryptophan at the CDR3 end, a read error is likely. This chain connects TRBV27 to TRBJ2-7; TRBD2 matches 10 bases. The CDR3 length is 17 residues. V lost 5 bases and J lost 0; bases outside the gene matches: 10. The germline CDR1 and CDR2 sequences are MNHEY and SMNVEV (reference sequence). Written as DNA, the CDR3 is TGTGCCAGCAGTCCGACGCTAGCGGGGGATAGCTCCTACGAGCAGTACTTA. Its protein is CASSPTLAGDSSYEQYL.

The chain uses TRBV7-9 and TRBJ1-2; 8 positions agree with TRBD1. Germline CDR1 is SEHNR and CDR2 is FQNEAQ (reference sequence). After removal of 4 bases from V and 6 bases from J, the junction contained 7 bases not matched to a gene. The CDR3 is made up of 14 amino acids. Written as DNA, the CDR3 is TGTGCCAGCAGCTCCGGGACAGGCTATAATGGCTACACCTTC. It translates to CASSSGTGYNGYTF.

As DNA, the CDR3 is TGTGCCAGTAGTTCTCCGGGACAGGGTGTAAAGCCCCAGCATTTT. Its translation: CASSSPGQGVKPQHF. V gene TRBV19 combines with J gene TRBJ1-5; 9 nucleotides line up with TRBD1. The CDR3 consists of 15 residues. V lost 5 bases, J lost 8 bases, and 10 bases stayed unmatched. CDR1 and CDR2 from the germline V gene are LNHDA and SQIVND (reference sequence). The whole variable domain, filled in from reference TRBV19 and TRBJ1-5, reads DGGITQSPKYLFRKEGQNVTLSCEQNLNHDAMYWYRQDPGQGLRLIYYSQIVNDFQKGDIAEGYSVSREKKESFPLTVTSAQKNPTAFYLCASSSPGQGVKPQHFGDGTRLSIL.

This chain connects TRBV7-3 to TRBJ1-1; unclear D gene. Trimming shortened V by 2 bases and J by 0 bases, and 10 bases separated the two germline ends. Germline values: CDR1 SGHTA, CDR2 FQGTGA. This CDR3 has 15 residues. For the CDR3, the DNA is TGTGCCAGCAGCTTAGGTCCAGGATTGAACACTGAAGCTTTCTTT. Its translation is CASSLGPGLNTEAFF.

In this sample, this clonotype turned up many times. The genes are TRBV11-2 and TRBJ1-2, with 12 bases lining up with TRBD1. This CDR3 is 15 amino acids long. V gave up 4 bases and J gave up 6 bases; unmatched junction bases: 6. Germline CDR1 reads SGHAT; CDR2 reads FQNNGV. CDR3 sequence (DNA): TGTGCCAGCAGCTCGGGGGACAGGGGGCTTCATGGCTACACCTTC. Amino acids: CASSSGDRGLHGYTF.

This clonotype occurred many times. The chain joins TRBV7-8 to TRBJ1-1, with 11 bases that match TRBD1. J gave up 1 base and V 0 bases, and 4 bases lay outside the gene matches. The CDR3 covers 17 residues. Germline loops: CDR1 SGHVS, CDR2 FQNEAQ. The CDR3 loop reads CASSLAGTGGWNTEAFF. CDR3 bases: TGTGCCAGCAGCTTAGCCGGGACAGGGGGTTGGAACACTGAAGCTTTCTTT.

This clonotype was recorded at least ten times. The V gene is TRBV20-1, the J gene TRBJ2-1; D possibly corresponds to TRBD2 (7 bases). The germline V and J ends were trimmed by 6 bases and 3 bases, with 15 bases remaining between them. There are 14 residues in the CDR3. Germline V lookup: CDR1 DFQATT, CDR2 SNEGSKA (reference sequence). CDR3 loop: CSANLADSYNEQFF. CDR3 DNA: TGCAGTGCCAATCTAGCGGACAGCTACAATGAGCAGTTCTTC.

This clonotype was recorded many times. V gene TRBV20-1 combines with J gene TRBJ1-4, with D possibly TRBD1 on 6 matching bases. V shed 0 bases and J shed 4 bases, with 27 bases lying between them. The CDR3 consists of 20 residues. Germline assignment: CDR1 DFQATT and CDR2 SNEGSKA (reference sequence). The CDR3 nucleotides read TGCAGTGCTAGAGATTACTCCAAACGTGCAGGGGACTTGGGTAATGAAAAACTGTTTTTT. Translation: CSARDYSKRAGDLGNEKLFF.

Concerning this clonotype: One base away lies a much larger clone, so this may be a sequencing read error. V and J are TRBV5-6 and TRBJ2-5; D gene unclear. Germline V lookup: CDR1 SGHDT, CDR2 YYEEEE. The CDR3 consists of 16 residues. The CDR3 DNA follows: TGTGCCGGCAGCTTGGTTGTGGGGTACAACCAAGAGACCCAGTACTTC. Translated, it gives CAGSLVVGYNQETQYF.

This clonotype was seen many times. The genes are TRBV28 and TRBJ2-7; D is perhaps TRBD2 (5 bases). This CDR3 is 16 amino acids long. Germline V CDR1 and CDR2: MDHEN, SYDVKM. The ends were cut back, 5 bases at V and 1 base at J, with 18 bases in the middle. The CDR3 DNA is TGTGCCAGCAGTAGCCCAGGCGGGTCTGTGTCCTACGAGCAGTACTTC. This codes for CASSSPGGSVSYEQYF.

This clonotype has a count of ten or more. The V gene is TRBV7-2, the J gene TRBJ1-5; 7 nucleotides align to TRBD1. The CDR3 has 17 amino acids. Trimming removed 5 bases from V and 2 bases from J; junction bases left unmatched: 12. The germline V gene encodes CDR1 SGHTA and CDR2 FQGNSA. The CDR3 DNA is TGTGCCAGCAGCCCGGACAGGTGGGCAGTGGGCAATCAGCCCCAGCATTTT. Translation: CASSPDRWAVGNQPQHF.

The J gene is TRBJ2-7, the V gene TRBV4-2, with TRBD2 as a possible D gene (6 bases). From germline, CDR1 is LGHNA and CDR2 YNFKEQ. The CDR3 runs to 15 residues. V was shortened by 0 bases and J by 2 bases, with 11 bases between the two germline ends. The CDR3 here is CASSQEGGRTYEQYF. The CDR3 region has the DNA TGTGCCAGCAGCCAAGAGGGAGGCAGGACCTACGAGCAGTACTTC.

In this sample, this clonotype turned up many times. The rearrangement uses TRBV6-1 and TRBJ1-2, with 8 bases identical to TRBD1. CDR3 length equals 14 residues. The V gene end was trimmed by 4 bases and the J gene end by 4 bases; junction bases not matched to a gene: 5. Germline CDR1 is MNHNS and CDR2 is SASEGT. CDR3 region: CASSVGQGVYGYTF. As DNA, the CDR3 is TGTGCCAGCAGTGTTGGACAGGGAGTCTATGGCTACACCTTC.

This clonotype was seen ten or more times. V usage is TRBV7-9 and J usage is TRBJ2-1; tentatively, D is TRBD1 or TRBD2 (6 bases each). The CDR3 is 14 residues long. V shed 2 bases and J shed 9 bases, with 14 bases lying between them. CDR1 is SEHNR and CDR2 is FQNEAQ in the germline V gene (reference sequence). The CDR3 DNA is TGTGCCAGCAGCTTAATAGGGGGGCCTGGTGAGCAGTTCTTC. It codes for CASSLIGGPGEQFF.

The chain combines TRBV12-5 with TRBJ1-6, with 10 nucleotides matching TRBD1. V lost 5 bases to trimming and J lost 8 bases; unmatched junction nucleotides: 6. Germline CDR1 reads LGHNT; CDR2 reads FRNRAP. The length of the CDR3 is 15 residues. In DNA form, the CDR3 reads TGTGCTAGTGGTACGACAGGGGGCCTCTATTCACCCCTCCACTTT. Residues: CASGTTGGLYSPLHF.

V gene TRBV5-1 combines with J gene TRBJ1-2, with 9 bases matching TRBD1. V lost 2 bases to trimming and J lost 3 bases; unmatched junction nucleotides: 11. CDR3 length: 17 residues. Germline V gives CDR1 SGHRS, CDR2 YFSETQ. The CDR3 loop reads CASSFWRRTGDDYGYTF. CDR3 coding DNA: TGCGCCAGCAGCTTCTGGCGGCGGACAGGGGACGACTATGGCTACACCTTC.

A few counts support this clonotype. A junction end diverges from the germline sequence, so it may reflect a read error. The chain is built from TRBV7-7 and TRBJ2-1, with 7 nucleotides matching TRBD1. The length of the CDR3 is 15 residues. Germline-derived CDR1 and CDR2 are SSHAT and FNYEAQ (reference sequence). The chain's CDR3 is CASSVRDSSYNEQFF. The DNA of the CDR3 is TGTGCTAGCAGCGTCCGGGACAGCTCCTACAATGAGCAGTTCTTC.

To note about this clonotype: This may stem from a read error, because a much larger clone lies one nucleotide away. CDR3 region: CASSKGQGSEAFF. CDR3 sequence (DNA): TGTGCCAGCAGCAAGGGACAGGGGTCTGAAGCTTTCTTT. The chain recombines TRBV7-6 with TRBJ1-1; 10 bases agree with TRBD1. Germline CDR1 is SGHVS and CDR2 is FNYEAQ. This CDR3 region has 13 residues. The J segment lost 6 bases and the V segment lost 5 bases, leaving 3 bases of the junction unmatched.

The CDR3 loop is CASGHDLGGVRTDTQYF. The CDR3 DNA reads as TGTGCTAGTGGTCACGACTTGGGAGGGGTCCGCACAGATACGCAGTATTTT. V usage is TRBV12-5 and J usage is TRBJ2-3, with 7 bases identical to TRBD2. The CDR3 has 17 residues. The V gene end was trimmed by 5 bases and the J gene end by 1 base; junction bases not matched to a gene: 12. CDR1 and CDR2 (germline): LGHNT, FRNRAP. The full variable domain, its missing parts supplied by reference TRBV12-5 and TRBJ2-3, is DARVTQTPRHKVTEMGQEVTMRCQPILGHNTVFWYRQTMMQGLELLAYFRNRAPLDDSGMPKDRFSAEMPDATLATLKIQPSEPRDSAVYFCASGHDLGGVRTDTQYFGPGTRLTVL.

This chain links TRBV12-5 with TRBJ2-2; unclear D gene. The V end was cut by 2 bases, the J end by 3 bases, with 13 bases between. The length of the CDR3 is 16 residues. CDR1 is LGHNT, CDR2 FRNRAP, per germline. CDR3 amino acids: CASGLSLGFDTGELFF. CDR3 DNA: TGTGCTAGTGGTTTGTCTTTGGGTTTCGACACCGGGGAGCTGTTTTTT.

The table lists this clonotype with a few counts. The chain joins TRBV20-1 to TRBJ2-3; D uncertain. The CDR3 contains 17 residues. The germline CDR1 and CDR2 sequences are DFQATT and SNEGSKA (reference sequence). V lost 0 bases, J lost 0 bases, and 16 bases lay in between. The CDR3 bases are TGCAGTGCTAGAGATTCGGCAGTAACGAGTAGCACAGATACGCAGTATTTT. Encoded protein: CSARDSAVTSSTDTQYF.